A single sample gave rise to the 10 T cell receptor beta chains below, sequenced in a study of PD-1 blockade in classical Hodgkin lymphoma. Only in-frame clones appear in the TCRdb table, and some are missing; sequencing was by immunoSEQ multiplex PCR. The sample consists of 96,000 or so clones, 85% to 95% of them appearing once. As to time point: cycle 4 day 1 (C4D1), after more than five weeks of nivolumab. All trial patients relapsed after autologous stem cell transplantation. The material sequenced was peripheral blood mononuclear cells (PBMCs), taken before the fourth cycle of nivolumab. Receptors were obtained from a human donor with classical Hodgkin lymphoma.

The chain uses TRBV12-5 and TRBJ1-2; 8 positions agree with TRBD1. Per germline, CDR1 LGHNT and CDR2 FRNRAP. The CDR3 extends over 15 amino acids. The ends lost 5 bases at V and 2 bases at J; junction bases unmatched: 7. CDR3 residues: CASGRPTGANYGYTF. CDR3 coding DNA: TGTGCTAGTGGTCGGCCGACAGGGGCGAACTATGGCTACACCTTC. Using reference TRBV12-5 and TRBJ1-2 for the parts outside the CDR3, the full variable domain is DARVTQTPRHKVTEMGQEVTMRCQPILGHNTVFWYRQTMMQGLELLAYFRNRAPLDDSGMPKDRFSAEMPDATLATLKIQPSEPRDSAVYFCASGRPTGANYGYTFGSGTRLTVV.

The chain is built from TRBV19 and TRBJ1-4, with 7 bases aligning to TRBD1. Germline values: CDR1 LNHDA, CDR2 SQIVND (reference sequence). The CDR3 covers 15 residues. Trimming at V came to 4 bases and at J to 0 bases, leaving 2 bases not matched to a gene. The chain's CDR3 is CASSTGTATNEKLFF. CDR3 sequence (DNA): TGTGCCAGTAGTACCGGGACAGCAACTAATGAAAAACTGTTTTTT.

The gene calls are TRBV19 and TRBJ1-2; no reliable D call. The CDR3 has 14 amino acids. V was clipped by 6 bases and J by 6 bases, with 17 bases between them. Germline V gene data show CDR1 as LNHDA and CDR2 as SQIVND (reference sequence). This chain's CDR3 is CASRSKGIINGYTF. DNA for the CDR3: TGTGCCAGTAGGAGTAAAGGGATAATCAATGGCTACACCTTC.

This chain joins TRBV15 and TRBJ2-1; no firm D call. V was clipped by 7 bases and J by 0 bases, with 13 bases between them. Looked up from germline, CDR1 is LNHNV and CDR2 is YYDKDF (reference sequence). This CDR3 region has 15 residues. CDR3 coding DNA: TGTGCCACCAACCCGGACGCGAGCTCCTACAATGAGCAGTTCTTC. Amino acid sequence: CATNPDASSYNEQFF.

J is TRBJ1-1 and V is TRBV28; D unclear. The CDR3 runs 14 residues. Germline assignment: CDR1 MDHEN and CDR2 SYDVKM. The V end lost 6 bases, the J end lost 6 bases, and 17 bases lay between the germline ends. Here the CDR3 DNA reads TGTGCCAGCAGCCCCCCGGCGACGCCGCCTGAAGCTTTCTTT. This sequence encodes CASSPPATPPEAFF. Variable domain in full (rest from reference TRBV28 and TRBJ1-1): DVKVTQSSRYLVKRTGEKVFLECVQDMDHENMFWYRQDPGLGLRLIYFSYDVKMKEKGDIPEGYSVSREKKERFSLILESASTNQTSMYLCASSPPATPPEAFFGQGTRLTVV.

In nucleotides, the CDR3 is TGTGCCAGCTCACCAGGACCCTACACCTTC. Amino acid sequence: CASSPGPYTF. The chain uses TRBV18 and TRBJ1-2; D call uncertain. The germline gives CDR1 KGHSH, CDR2 LQKENI. V was pared by 2 bases and J by 10 bases, with 5 bases between. The CDR3 runs to 10 residues.

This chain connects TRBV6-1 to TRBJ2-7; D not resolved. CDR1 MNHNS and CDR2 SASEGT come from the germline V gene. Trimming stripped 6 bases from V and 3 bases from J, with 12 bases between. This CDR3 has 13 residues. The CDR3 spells CASRLGQIYEQYF. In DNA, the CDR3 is TGTGCCAGCAGGCTGGGCCAGATCTACGAGCAGTACTTC.

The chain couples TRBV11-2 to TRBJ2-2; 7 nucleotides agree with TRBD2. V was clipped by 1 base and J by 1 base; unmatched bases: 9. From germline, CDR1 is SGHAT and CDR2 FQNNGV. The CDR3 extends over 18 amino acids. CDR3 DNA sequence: TGTGCCAGCAGCTTAGGGGCGAGGGCTAGCGGGAACACCGGGGAGCTGTTTTTT. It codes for CASSLGARASGNTGELFF. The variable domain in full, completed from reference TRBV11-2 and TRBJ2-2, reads EAGVAQSPRYKIIEKRQSVAFWCNPISGHATLYWYQQILGQGPKLLIQFQNNGVVDDSQLPKDRFSAERLKGVDSTLKIQPAKLEDSAVYLCASSLGARASGNTGELFFGEGSRLTVL.

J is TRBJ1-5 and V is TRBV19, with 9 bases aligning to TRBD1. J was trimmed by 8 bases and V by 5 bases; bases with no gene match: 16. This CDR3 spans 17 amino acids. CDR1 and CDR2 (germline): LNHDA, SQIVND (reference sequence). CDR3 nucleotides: TGTGCCAGTAGTTCACCGACCGGGACAGGGATGGGGAAGCCCCAGCATTTT. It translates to CASSSPTGTGMGKPQHF.

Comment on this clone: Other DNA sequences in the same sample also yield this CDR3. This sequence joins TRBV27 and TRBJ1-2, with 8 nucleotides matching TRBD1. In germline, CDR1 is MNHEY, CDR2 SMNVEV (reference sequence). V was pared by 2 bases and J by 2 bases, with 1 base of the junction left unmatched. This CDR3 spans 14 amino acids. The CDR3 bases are TGTGCCAGCAGTTTACGACAGGGGAACTATGGCTACACCTTC. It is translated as CASSLRQGNYGYTF.